The following is a T cell receptor beta chain sequence with its context. The antigen is undetermined. Every patient experienced relapse after autologous stem cell transplantation, and brentuximab vedotin exposure varied. Progressive disease, partial response or complete response was each patient's best response. This sample was taken from a study of PD-1 blockade in classical Hodgkin lymphoma. Study conclusions and caveats: Repertoire difference causes, possibly disease activity or prior therapy, remain undefined. Nivolumab initiated under 1 year post-ASCT led to patient exclusion.

The repertoire was sequenced with immunoSEQ multiplex PCR; TCRdb's copy has only in-frame clones and lacks some. The repertoire includes more than 60,000 clones, 90% of them detected once, and 9.7% sits in the top ten. There are 13 residues in the CDR3. V shed 1 base and J 9 bases; nucleotides not matched to a gene: 2. Germline CDR1 is SEHNR and CDR2 is FQNEAQ (reference sequence). This receptor was taken from a human donor with classical Hodgkin lymphoma. This chain connects TRBV7-9 to TRBJ2-2, with 7 bases identical to TRBD1. This specimen consisted of peripheral blood mononuclear cells (PBMCs), obtained at baseline. CDR3 amino acids: CASSLGGGRELFF. CDR3 bases: TGTGCCAGCAGCTTAGGAGGGGGCAGGGAGCTGTTTTTT.